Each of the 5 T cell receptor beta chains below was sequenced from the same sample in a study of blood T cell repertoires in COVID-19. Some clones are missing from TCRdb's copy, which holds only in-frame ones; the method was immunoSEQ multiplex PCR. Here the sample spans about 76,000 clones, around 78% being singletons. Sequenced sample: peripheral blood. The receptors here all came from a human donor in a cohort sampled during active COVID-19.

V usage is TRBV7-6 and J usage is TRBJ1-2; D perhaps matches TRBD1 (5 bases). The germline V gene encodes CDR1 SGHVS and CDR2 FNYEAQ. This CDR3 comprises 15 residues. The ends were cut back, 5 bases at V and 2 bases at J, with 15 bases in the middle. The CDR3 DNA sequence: TGTGCCAGCAGCCCCAGACAGAACAACAACTATGGCTACACCTTC. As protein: CASSPRQNNNYGYTF.

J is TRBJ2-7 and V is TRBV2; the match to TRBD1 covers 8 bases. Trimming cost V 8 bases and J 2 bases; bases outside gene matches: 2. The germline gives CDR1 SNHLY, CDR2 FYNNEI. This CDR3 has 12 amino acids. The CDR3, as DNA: TGTGCCAGCCGGGACAGGACCTACGAGCAGTACTTC. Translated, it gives CASRDRTYEQYF.

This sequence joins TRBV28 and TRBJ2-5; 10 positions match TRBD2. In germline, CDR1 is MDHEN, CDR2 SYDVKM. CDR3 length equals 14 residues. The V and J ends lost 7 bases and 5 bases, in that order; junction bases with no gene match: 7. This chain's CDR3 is CASNSVAGGETQYF. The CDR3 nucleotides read TGTGCCAGCAATTCCGTAGCGGGAGGCGAGACCCAGTACTTC.

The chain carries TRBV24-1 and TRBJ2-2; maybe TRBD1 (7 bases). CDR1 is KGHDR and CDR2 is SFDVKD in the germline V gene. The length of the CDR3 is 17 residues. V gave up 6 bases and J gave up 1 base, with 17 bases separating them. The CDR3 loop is CATSQLRQGGNTGELFF. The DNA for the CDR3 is TGTGCCACCAGTCAACTAAGACAGGGAGGGAACACCGGGGAGCTGTTTTTT.

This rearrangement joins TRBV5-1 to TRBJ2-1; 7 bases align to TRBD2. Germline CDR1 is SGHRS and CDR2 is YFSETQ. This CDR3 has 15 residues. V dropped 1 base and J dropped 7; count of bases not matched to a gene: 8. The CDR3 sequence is CASSLKGGPGNEQFF. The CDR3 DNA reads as TGCGCCAGCAGCTTGAAGGGAGGGCCGGGTAATGAGCAGTTCTTC.